Each of the 21 T cell receptor beta chains below was sequenced from the same sample in a study of regulatory T cells in long-lasting Graves disease. According to the study, TCR beta libraries were built with iRepertoire HTBI primers and CDR3-region Arm-PCR. TCRdb analysed the multiplex PCR reads with MiXCR anew, one entry per CDR3 protein. Of hundreds of thousands of distinct CDR3 sequences in the sample, approximately 16% were seen once. As for time point: newly diagnosed GD, antithyroid drugs for less than 3 months. RNA from PBMCs was the source of the TCR library. These data were likewise used in another study, on T cells in Graves' hyperthyroidism and ophthalmopathy.

Sequenced here: peripheral blood mononuclear cells (PBMCs), sampled at new diagnosis, from a patient treated with antithyroid drugs. The receptors stem from a man in his late teens or twenties with Graves disease.

This clonotype has at least ten counts. The J gene is TRBJ1-2, the V gene TRBV28; 7 positions match TRBD1. The CDR3 is made up of 16 amino acids. Germline trimming cut 2 bases from V and 2 bases from J; bases unmatched to any gene: 8. Germline CDR1 reads MDHEN; CDR2 reads SYDVKM. CDR3 sequence (DNA): TGTGCCAGCAGTTTAATCCCCGACAGGGTGAACTATGGCTACACCTTC. It translates to CASSLIPDRVNYGYTF.

This clonotype was found a few times. The V and J genes are TRBV2 and TRBJ2-7, with 10 bases matching TRBD1. Germline assignment: CDR1 SNHLY and CDR2 FYNNEI. The trim removed 5 bases at V and 7 bases at J, leaving 8 bases unmatched. CDR3 size: 14 residues. The CDR3 sequence is CASSQGQGSGEQYF. The CDR3 DNA reads TGTGCCAGCAGTCAGGGACAGGGGTCGGGGGAGCAGTACTTC.

This clonotype has ten or more counts. The CDR3 region is CASSPPSYEQYF. The CDR3 DNA sequence: TGTGCCAGCAGCCCCCCCTCCTACGAGCAGTACTTC. The chain couples TRBV11-2 to TRBJ2-7; the D is unclear. The CDR3 consists of 12 residues. From germline, CDR1 is SGHAT and CDR2 FQNNGV. V was trimmed by 5 bases and J by 0 bases, leaving 5 bases between them.

In its sample, this clonotype was seen a few times. This chain links TRBV7-9 with TRBJ2-1; TRBD2 matches at 10 bases. Looked up from germline, CDR1 is SEHNR and CDR2 is FQNEAQ (reference sequence). With 6 bases clipped from V and 5 bases from J, the junction kept 7 bases outside the gene matches. This CDR3 is built from 15 residues. The CDR3 DNA reads TGTGCCAGCAGATCTGGGACTAGCGCAAACAATGAGCAGTTCTTC. This sequence encodes CASRSGTSANNEQFF.

This clonotype has a count of ten or more. The chain couples TRBV20-1 to TRBJ2-7; D remains unclear. The CDR3 sequence is 13 residues long. Germline V gene lookup returns CDR1 DFQATT and CDR2 SNEGSKA (reference sequence). V was shortened by 3 bases and J by 0 bases, with 9 bases between the two germline ends. DNA for the CDR3: TGCAGTGCTAGGCGGCCCATCTCCTACGAGCAGTACTTC. This gives the protein CSARRPISYEQYF.

Remarks on this clonotype: This CDR3 is missing its conserved last phenylalanine or tryptophan, likely due to a read error. The genes are TRBV6-1 and TRBJ2-7; 9 bases fit TRBD2. The CDR3 runs to 19 residues. CDR1 is MNHNS, CDR2 SASEGT, per germline. CDR3 protein: CANSDRFKPGSGSSDEQYL. The CDR3 nucleotides read TGTGCCAACAGTGACCGCTTCAAACCCGGTAGCGGGAGTTCCGACGAGCAGTACCTC.

This clonotype has at least ten counts. The chain carries TRBV27 and TRBJ2-7, with D possibly matching TRBD1 (5 bases). The germline gives CDR1 MNHEY, CDR2 SMNVEV (reference sequence). The CDR3 runs to 13 residues. Trimming stripped 5 bases from V and 3 bases from J, with 11 bases between. This chain's CDR3 is CASSIDRHYEQYF. CDR3 nucleotides: TGTGCCAGCAGTATTGACAGACACTACGAGCAGTACTTC.

The genes are TRBV12-3 or TRBV12-4 and TRBJ2-3; the match to TRBD2 covers 7 bases. The CDR3 extends over 14 amino acids. V lost 3 bases and J lost 3; bases outside the gene matches: 3. The CDR3 sequence is CASSFRTRTDTQYF. DNA for the CDR3: TGTGCCAGCAGTTTCCGGACTAGAACAGATACGCAGTATTTT.

The chain couples TRBV6-1 to TRBJ2-7, with 7 bases identical to TRBD1. There are 15 residues in the CDR3. The germline V gene has CDR1 MNHNS and CDR2 SASEGT. With 7 bases clipped from V and 1 base from J, the junction kept 10 bases outside the gene matches. The CDR3 nucleotides read TGTGCCAGCAAGAAAGGGACAGACCCTTCCTACGAGCAGTACTTC. Protein: CASKKGTDPSYEQYF.

J is TRBJ2-3 and V is TRBV7-9; 14 nucleotides match TRBD2. The V gene end was trimmed by 5 bases and the J gene end by 2 bases; junction bases not matched to a gene: 6. This CDR3 comprises 17 residues. CDR1 and CDR2 (germline): SEHNR, FQNEAQ (reference sequence). CDR3 in amino acids: CASSKRTSGRSTDTQYF. CDR3 bases: TGTGCCAGCAGCAAAAGGACTAGCGGGAGGTCCACAGATACGCAGTATTTT.

This clonotype was found a few times. The rearrangement links TRBV5-1 to TRBJ2-3; 7 bases agree with TRBD2. V lost 4 bases to trimming and J lost 3 bases; unmatched junction nucleotides: 11. This CDR3 is built from 16 residues. CDR1 is SGHRS and CDR2 is YFSETQ in the germline V gene. CDR3 DNA sequence: TGCGCCAGCAGCCTGACACGCGGGAGCCATACAGATACGCAGTATTTT. It is translated as CASSLTRGSHTDTQYF.

This clonotype showed up just once. This may stem from a read error, because a much larger clone lies one nucleotide away. The chain has TRBV20-1 and TRBJ2-5; TRBD2 matches at 8 bases. From germline, CDR1 is DFQATT and CDR2 SNEGSKA (reference sequence). This CDR3 region has 15 residues. V shed 5 bases and J 11 bases; nucleotides not matched to a gene: 19. The CDR3: CSALSGLETYNEQYF. CDR3 sequence (DNA): TGCAGTGCTTTATCGGGACTAGAGACGTACAATGAGCAGTACTTC.

This clonotype was picked up a small number of times. The chain recombines TRBV3-1 with TRBJ2-2; D not resolved. The V end lost 4 bases, the J end lost 4 bases, and 10 bases lay between the germline ends. The CDR3 has 14 residues. In germline, CDR1 is LGHDT, CDR2 YNNKEL (reference sequence). The CDR3 loop is CASSLRPGTGELFF. The CDR3 bases are TGTGCCAGCAGCCTTCGTCCGGGCACCGGGGAGCTGTTTTTT.

V is TRBV20-1 and J is TRBJ2-7, with no clear D. V lost 0 bases, J lost 3 bases, and 6 bases lay in between. This CDR3 comprises 12 residues. Germline V lookup: CDR1 DFQATT, CDR2 SNEGSKA (reference sequence). DNA for the CDR3: TGCAGTGCTAGAGAATCCGACTACGAGCAGTACTTC. It codes for CSARESDYEQYF.

This clonotype has a handful of counts. J is TRBJ2-7 and V is TRBV7-2; TRBD1 is a possible D gene (6 bases). The germline V and J ends were trimmed by 2 bases and 0 bases, with 8 bases remaining between them. The CDR3 is made up of 14 amino acids. The germline gives CDR1 SGHTA, CDR2 FQGNSA. The CDR3 is CASSLRGTSYEQYF. The CDR3 DNA reads as TGTGCCAGCAGCTTAAGGGGGACCTCCTACGAGCAGTACTTC.

Ten or more counts support this clonotype. The V call is TRBV29-1, the J call TRBJ2-1, with D unclear. Trimming pared 1 base from V and 2 bases from J, leaving 6 bases between. The CDR3 runs 13 residues. In germline, CDR1 is SQVTM, CDR2 ANQGSEA. CDR3 region: CSVEALTYNEQFF. CDR3 sequence (DNA): TGCAGCGTTGAAGCCCTGACCTACAATGAGCAGTTCTTC.

This clonotype was detected a few times. The chain couples TRBV20-1 to TRBJ1-1, with D perhaps TRBD1 (5 bases). The V and J ends lost 5 bases and 5 bases respectively, with 24 bases between them. Per germline, CDR1 DFQATT and CDR2 SNEGSKA (reference sequence). The CDR3 spans 16 residues. CDR3 sequence reads: CSARPWDGPLGTEAFF. The CDR3 region has the DNA TGCAGTGCTCGGCCATGGGACGGCCCCCTCGGGACTGAAGCTTTCTTT.

This clonotype turned up a few times. The rearrangement uses TRBV6-2 or TRBV6-3 and TRBJ1-3; D not resolved. Trimming took 2 bases from V and 2 from J, leaving 10 bases between them. The CDR3 is made up of 15 amino acids. Germline CDR1 and CDR2: MNHEY and SVGEGT. CDR3 protein: CASSYAPVPGNTIYF. The DNA of the CDR3 is TGTGCCAGCAGTTACGCCCCTGTCCCTGGAAACACCATATATTTT.

The chain joins TRBV9 to TRBJ2-5; D may be TRBD1 (6 bases). The CDR3 contains 15 residues. Germline values: CDR1 SGDLS, CDR2 YYNGEE. Trimming took 4 bases from V and 1 from J, leaving 14 bases between them. CDR3 region: CASSSGGQSQETQYF. CDR3 nucleotide sequence: TGTGCCAGCAGCTCTGGGGGCCAGAGCCAAGAGACCCAGTACTTC.

V usage is TRBV20-1 and J usage is TRBJ2-7; D not certain. This CDR3 has 14 residues. The ends were cut back, 2 bases at V and 0 bases at J, with 11 bases in the middle. Germline CDR1 DFQATT, CDR2 SNEGSKA (reference sequence). The CDR3 is CSARRVRSSYEQYF. The CDR3 nucleotides are TGCAGTGCTAGAAGGGTTAGGAGCTCCTACGAGCAGTACTTC.

This clonotype was seen ten or more times. V is TRBV6-1 and J is TRBJ2-1; the match to TRBD2 covers 10 bases. V lost 6 bases and J lost 6; bases outside the gene matches: 11. The CDR3 consists of 16 residues. Per germline, CDR1 MNHNS and CDR2 SASEGT. The CDR3 loop reads CASRLTGTSAINEQFF. The CDR3, as DNA: TGTGCCAGCAGATTGACCGGGACTAGCGCGATCAATGAGCAGTTCTTC.